What follows is one T cell receptor (beta chain) and its context. This record comes from a study of blood T cell repertoires in COVID-19. In the study overall: The United States, Italy and Spain were the sources of the acute and convalescent COVID-19 samples. PBMCs, B-cell-depleted T cells, or T cells provided the cDNA or gDNA that made up the material.

Sequencing was performed with immunoSEQ multiplex PCR; in TCRdb, only in-frame clones are kept and a portion is missing. The sample records tens of thousands of clones, around nine tenths being singletons. Germline assignment: CDR1 SGHRS and CDR2 YFSETQ. The CDR3 extends over 17 amino acids. Trimming took off 4 bases at V and 3 bases at J, with 23 bases between the two ends. The TCR sequence derives from a woman in her 50s with active or convalescent COVID-19. The genes are TRBV5-1 and TRBJ2-7; tentatively, D is TRBD1 (6 bases). Sequencing was performed on peripheral blood. The CDR3 bases are TGCGCCAGCAGCCCGCGCGCCTCCGGGACACAAAGCTACGAGCAGTACTTC. It translates to CASSPRASGTQSYEQYF.